This TCR beta chain comes out of a study of T cells in localized non-small cell lung cancer. TCRdb's table, derived via immunoSEQ multiplex PCR, lists solely in-frame clones and lacks some. The profile shows 45,000 to 55,000 clones, around three quarters of them singletons. Study-level findings and limits: Of the tissues analyzed, uninvolved adjacent lung showed maximal T cell clonality, greater than tumor. Heterogeneity cannot be ruled out, as sequencing used one tumor region only. Longer overall survival was associated with a higher density of T cells in the blood.

Concerning this clone itself: What it binds is not known.

CDR3 length: 15 amino acids. The trim removed 4 bases at V and 3 bases at J, leaving 8 bases unmatched. CDR1 and CDR2 from the germline V gene are MDHEN and SYDVKM. The V and J genes are TRBV28 and TRBJ2-7; 8 nucleotides agree with TRBD2. The receptor comes from a man between 40 and 70 years old with stage I squamous cell lung carcinoma. The starting material was peripheral blood, obtained before any cancer treatment. CDR3 in amino acids: CASSSGTAGGYEQYF. DNA of the CDR3: TGTGCCAGCAGTTCAGGGACGGCGGGGGGCTACGAGCAGTACTTC. The full variable domain, completed using reference TRBV28 and TRBJ2-7, is DVKVTQSSRYLVKRTGEKVFLECVQDMDHENMFWYRQDPGLGLRLIYFSYDVKMKEKGDIPEGYSVSREKKERFSLILESASTNQTSMYLCASSSGTAGGYEQYFGPGTRLTVT.